This T cell receptor (beta chain) was recorded in a study of blood T cell repertoires in COVID-19. Clones were read by immunoSEQ multiplex PCR, and TCRdb kept only the in-frame ones, dropping some. The data show approximately 300,000 clones, 80% to 90% seen once. Cohort 3 recovered donors had two negative PCRs, clearance, or symptom resolution. CDR1 and CDR2 from the germline V gene are MNHEY and SMNVEV (reference sequence). Trimming removed 1 base from V and 4 bases from J; junction bases left unmatched: 4. This CDR3 contains 16 residues. The receptor was derived from a woman aged 30 to 39 who had recovered from COVID-19. This chain uses TRBV27 with TRBJ2-6, with 7 bases that match TRBD1. The sequencing input was PBMCs or T cells enriched from blood (not recorded which). The CDR3 bases are TGTGCCAGCAGTTTATTACAGGGGTCGGGGGCCAACGTCCTGACTTTC. It codes for CASSLLQGSGANVLTF.